This TCR beta chain was profiled in a study of blood T cell repertoires in COVID-19. Study overall: The origin of the acute and convalescent COVID-19 samples was the United States, Italy and Spain. From T cells, B-cell-depleted T cells, or PBMCs came the material, which was cDNA or gDNA.

Sequenced by immunoSEQ multiplex PCR; TCRdb stores in-frame clones only, minus some. The sample includes 250,000 or so clones, roughly 85% seen only once; the top ten take 3% to 3.5%. Trimming cost V 8 bases and J 6 bases; bases outside gene matches: 20. The CDR3 is 17 amino acids. Germline CDR1 SQVTM, CDR2 ANQGSEA. Material for sequencing was peripheral blood. The J gene is TRBJ1-2, the V gene TRBV29-1; 11 nucleotides align to TRBD1. The receptor's source is a man aged 18 to 30 with active or convalescent COVID-19. CDR3 in amino acids: CSSELLDRGRVRDGYTF. CDR3 DNA: TGCAGCTCTGAATTATTGGACAGGGGGCGCGTGAGGGATGGCTACACCTTC. Full variable domain (remainder filled in from reference TRBV29-1 and TRBJ1-2): SAVISQKPSRDICQRGTSLTIQCQVDSQVTMMFWYRQQPGQSLTLIATANQGSEATYESGFVIDKFPISRPNLTFSTLTVSNMSPEDSSIYLCSSELLDRGRVRDGYTFGSGTRLTVV.